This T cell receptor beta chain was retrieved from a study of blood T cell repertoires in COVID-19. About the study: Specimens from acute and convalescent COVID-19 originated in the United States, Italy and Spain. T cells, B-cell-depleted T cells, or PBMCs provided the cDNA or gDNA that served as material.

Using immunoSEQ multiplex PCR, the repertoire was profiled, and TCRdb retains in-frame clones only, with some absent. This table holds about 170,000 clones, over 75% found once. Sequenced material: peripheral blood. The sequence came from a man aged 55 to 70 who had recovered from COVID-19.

As DNA, the CDR3 is TGTGCCAGTAGTAACATCGAGGGGAGGAATCAGCCCCAGCATTTT. Its translation is CASSNIEGRNQPQHF. The chain joins TRBV19 to TRBJ1-5; TRBD1 is a possible D gene (5 bases). Germline V CDR1 and CDR2: LNHDA, SQIVND (reference sequence). V was pared by 4 bases and J by 4 bases, with 14 bases between. The CDR3 totals 15 residues.